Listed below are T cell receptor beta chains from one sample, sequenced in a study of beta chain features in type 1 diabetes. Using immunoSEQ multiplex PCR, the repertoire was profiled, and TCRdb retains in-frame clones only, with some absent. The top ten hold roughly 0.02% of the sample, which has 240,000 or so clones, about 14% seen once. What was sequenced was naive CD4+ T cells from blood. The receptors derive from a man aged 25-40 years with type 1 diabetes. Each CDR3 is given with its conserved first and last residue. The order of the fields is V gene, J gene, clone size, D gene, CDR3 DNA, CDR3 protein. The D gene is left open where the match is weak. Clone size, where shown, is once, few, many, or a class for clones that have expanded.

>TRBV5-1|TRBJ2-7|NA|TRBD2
TGCGCCAGCAGCTTGAGCGGGGGGCAACCCTACGAGCAGTACTTC
CASSLSGGQPYEQYF
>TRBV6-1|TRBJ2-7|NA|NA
TGTGCCAGCAGTGGGGAGGCCTACGAGCAGTACTTC
CASSGEAYEQYF
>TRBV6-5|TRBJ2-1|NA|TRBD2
TGTGCCAGCAGGACTAGCGCCTACAATGAGCAGTTCTTC
CASRTSAYNEQFF
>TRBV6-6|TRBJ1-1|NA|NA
TGTGCCAGCAGTTACCCCAGGGACACTGAAGCTTTCTTT
CASSYPRDTEAFF
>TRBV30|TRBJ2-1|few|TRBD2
TGTGCCTGGACCCTCGGAGCGGGGGGGCACTACAATGAGCAGTTCTTC
CAWTLGAGGHYNEQFF
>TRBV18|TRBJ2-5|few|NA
TGTGCCAGCTCACCACGTACCCAGGGTGAGACCCAGTACTTC
CASSPRTQGETQYF
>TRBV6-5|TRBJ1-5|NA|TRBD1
TGTGCCAGCAGAAGGACAGGGCATCAGCCCCAGCATTTT
CASRRTGHQPQHF
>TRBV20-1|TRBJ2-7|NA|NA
TGCAGTGCTAGAGGCGGATACGAGCAGTACTTC
CSARGGYEQYF
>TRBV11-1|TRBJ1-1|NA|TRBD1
TGTGCCAGCAGCCCGGGGACAGACCGGGGCACTGAAGCTTTCTTT
CASSPGTDRGTEAFF
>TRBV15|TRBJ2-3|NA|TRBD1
TGTGCCACCAGCAGCTGGACAGGGGGCTCAGATACGCAGTATTTT
CATSSWTGGSDTQYF
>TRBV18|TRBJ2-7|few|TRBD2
TGTGCCAGCTCACCACGCCTAGCGGGGGATCACGAGCAGTACTTC
CASSPRLAGDHEQYF
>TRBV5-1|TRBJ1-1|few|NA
TGCGCCAGCAGCTTGGTGTTGCAGGGTAGTATCCTCGGCCCGGACACTGAAGCTTTCTTT
CASSLVLQGSILGPDTEAFF